These T cell receptor beta chains were read from a single sample in a study of shared clonotypes between healthy human individuals. Assay: immunoSEQ multiplex PCR; the TCRdb copy retains only in-frame clones and omits some. The sample lists more than 2,000,000 clones; around 94% were seen once. The sample consisted of naive CD4+ T cells sorted from blood. Receptors originate from a man younger than 30 in good health. CDR3s leave out the opening cysteine and the closing phenylalanine or tryptophan. The order of the fields is J gene, V gene, CDR3 protein.

TRBJ1-1 | TRBV5-1 | ASSPSRTEPSNTEAF
TRBJ2-7 | TRBV9 | ASSVGTGPYEQY
TRBJ1-1 | TRBV28 | ASSARGRAF
TRBJ2-5 | TRBV28 | ASSPLRDGLKETQY
TRBJ1-5 | TRBV27 | ASSDLGHNQPQH
TRBJ2-7 | TRBV19 | ASSMVIYEQY
TRBJ2-7 | TRBV6-5 | ASSVDRRDEQY
TRBJ1-6 | TRBV9 | ASSVGGERGSPLH
TRBJ2-5 | TRBV2 | ASSEQASGGETQY
TRBJ2-2 | TRBV5-1 | ASSLFAGGSTGELF
TRBJ1-2 | TRBV28 | ASRPTEQLGGYT
TRBJ2-2 | TRBV6-5 | ASSYSGQSGELF
TRBJ2-1 | TRBV19 | ASSIEGQRYNEQF
TRBJ2-7 | TRBV10-3 | AISDNRGNEQY
TRBJ2-6 | TRBV10-3 | ATGQGVYVLT
TRBJ1-2 | TRBV19 | ASSPGLSYGYT
TRBJ1-1 | TRBV7-2 | ASSQDRVNTEAF
TRBJ2-3 | TRBV6-5 | ASSSWGTDTQY
TRBJ1-2 | TRBV6-6 | ASSYVRGRVGGYT
TRBJ1-6 | TRBV30 | AWSVRTGRTSPLH